The 22 T cell receptor beta chains below were found in one sample sequenced in a study of CXCR3-negative and CXCR3-positive naive CD8 T cells. Overall study results and limits: CXCR3-positive naive cells had TRB CDR3s that were more hydrophobic than CXCR3-negative naive cells had.

Their cognate antigens are unknown. Through 5' RACE with UMI labels, the TRB cDNA libraries were prepared. TCRdb reanalyzed the 5' RACE reads and collapses them to one entry per CDR3 protein, without DNA. The sample table includes about 150,000 distinct CDR3 sequences. The specimen was naive CXCR3+ CD8+ T cells from blood. This sample's subset: CD45RO-CCR7+CD27+CD95- naive CD8+ T cells expressing CXCR3 (TNR3+). These receptors were obtained from a human donor in good health. Some clones in this sample may be carry-over from other donors' samples.

The chain uses TRBV11-2 and TRBJ2-5; as DNA is missing, the TRBD2 call by TCRdb cannot be tested. The CDR3 runs 15 residues. CDR1 and CDR2 from the germline V gene are SGHAT and FQNNGV. The CDR3 loop is CASSLWTSGSETQYF.

J is TRBJ2-3 and V is TRBV2. Germline CDR1 and CDR2: SNHLY and FYNNEI. This CDR3 contains 14 residues. The CDR3 protein is CASSEVDGTDTQYF. The complete variable domain, with remaining parts taken from reference TRBV2 and TRBJ2-3, reads EPEVTQTPSHQVTQMGQEVILRCVPISNHLYFYWYRQILGQKVEFLVSFYNNEISEKSEIFDDQFSVERPDGSNFTLKIRSTKLEDSAMYFCASSEVDGTDTQYFGPGTRLTVL.

The chain joins TRBV28 to TRBJ2-1; absent DNA, TCRdb's TRBD1 call cannot be checked. The CDR3 loop spans 13 amino acids. Germline V lookup: CDR1 MDHEN, CDR2 SYDVKM. The CDR3 spells CASSLAGWNEQFF.

The chain employs TRBV7-6 and TRBJ1-1; TCRdb returns TRBD1, unconfirmable since there is no DNA. The germline V gene has CDR1 SGHVS and CDR2 FNYEAQ. This CDR3 spans 16 amino acids. Here the CDR3 reads CASSYKTGGRGTEAFF.

V and J are TRBV7-6 and TRBJ2-5; the D call from TCRdb, TRBD1, cannot be confirmed without DNA. This CDR3 has 17 residues. Per germline, CDR1 SGHVS and CDR2 FNYEAQ. The CDR3 spells CASSHDVKTASQETQYF.

The chain links TRBV6-6 to TRBJ1-2; the D call from TCRdb, TRBD1, cannot be confirmed without DNA. CDR3 length equals 13 residues. From germline, CDR1 is MNHNY and CDR2 SVGAGI (reference sequence). The CDR3 here is CASSYTGVNGYTF.

CDR3 amino acids: CASSQDPGTPYEQYF. The chain carries TRBV4-2 and TRBJ2-7. Germline V gene lookup returns CDR1 LGHNA and CDR2 YNFKEQ. The CDR3 extends over 15 amino acids.

The chain joins TRBV5-5 to TRBJ2-5; TCRdb lists TRBD2, though no DNA is available to test this call. The CDR3 totals 17 residues. Germline loops: CDR1 SGHKS, CDR2 YYEKEE (reference sequence). CDR3 sequence reads: CASSHRAGDLGVETQYF.

This chain joins TRBV7-3 and TRBJ2-2. Per the germline V gene, CDR1 is SGHTA and CDR2 is FQGTGA. This CDR3 region has 13 residues. The CDR3 spells CASSLLDTGELFF.

The rearrangement links TRBV28 to TRBJ2-3; no DNA is available, so the TRBD1 call from TCRdb remains unchecked. CDR1 MDHEN and CDR2 SYDVKM come from the germline V gene. The CDR3 has 15 amino acids. CDR3 sequence: CASRPTPRGGDTQYF.

V is TRBV28 and J is TRBJ2-3; with no DNA, the TCRdb D assignment of TRBD1 cannot be verified. The length of the CDR3 is 15 residues. Germline V lookup: CDR1 MDHEN, CDR2 SYDVKM. The CDR3 loop reads CASRPRGGFTDTQYF.

V and J are TRBV12-3 or TRBV12-4 and TRBJ2-1. CDR3 length: 12 amino acids. The CDR3 is CASSFNGDEQFF.

The J gene is TRBJ2-2, the V gene TRBV9; checking the TCRdb D call of TRBD1 is not possible without DNA. The germline CDR1 and CDR2 sequences are SGDLS and YYNGEE. This CDR3 is built from 16 residues. The CDR3 is CASSAGQSANTGELFF. Together with reference TRBV9 and TRBJ2-2, the CDR3 gives the full variable domain: DSGVTQTPKHLITATGQRVTLRCSPRSGDLSVYWYQQSLDQGLQFLIQYYNGEERAKGNILERFSAQQFPDLHSELNLSSLELGDSALYFCASSAGQSANTGELFFGEGSRLTVL.

This chain uses TRBV29-1 with TRBJ2-5; TCRdb indicates TRBD1, and absent DNA this call remains unverified. The CDR3 has 14 amino acids. Germline V gene lookup returns CDR1 SQVTM and CDR2 ANQGSEA. CDR3 sequence: CSSLEGGVGETQYF.

The chain recombines TRBV2 with TRBJ2-2. This CDR3 is built from 13 residues. Germline loops: CDR1 SNHLY, CDR2 FYNNEI. The CDR3: CARAVANTGELFF.

The V call is TRBV7-9, the J call TRBJ1-2. CDR1 is SEHNR, CDR2 FQNEAQ, per germline (reference sequence). CDR3 length: 15 amino acids. The CDR3 region is CASNEWEEANYGYTF.

The chain is built from TRBV29-1 and TRBJ2-7; TCRdb outputs TRBD1, but without DNA this stays unchecked. The V gene's germline CDR1 is SQVTM and CDR2 ANQGSEA. The CDR3 is 16 amino acids. This chain's CDR3 is CSVVGGGRQGFYEQYF.

V is TRBV21-1 and J is TRBJ2-7; TCRdb reports TRBD2, a call that lacks DNA to check it against. TRBV21-1 is deemed a pseudogene. CDR3 length equals 15 residues. The CDR3 is CARSKEETRPYEQYF.

The chain employs TRBV20-1 and TRBJ2-2; with no DNA, the TCRdb D assignment of TRBD2 cannot be verified. This CDR3 spans 16 amino acids. The germline CDR1 and CDR2 sequences are DFQATT and SNEGSKA (reference sequence). CDR3 protein: CSARALGQANTGELFF.

This chain uses TRBV15 with TRBJ2-2; TCRdb names TRBD1, which stays unverified in the absence of DNA. Germline CDR1 is LNHNV and CDR2 is YYDKDF (reference sequence). The CDR3 length is 14 residues. The CDR3 reads CATSGQGDTGELFF.

CDR3 sequence reads: CASSIGLAGSNEQFF. The chain links TRBV19 to TRBJ2-1; TCRdb lists TRBD2, though no DNA is available to test this call. The V gene's germline CDR1 is LNHDA and CDR2 SQIVND (reference sequence). The CDR3 runs 15 residues.

The rearrangement joins TRBV7-6 to TRBJ2-2. The CDR3 has 19 residues. CDR1 and CDR2 (germline): SGHVS, FNYEAQ. The CDR3 sequence is CASSYGEFTGSLTTGELFF.